Included here is one T cell receptor beta chain sequence, with context. This CDR3 region has 12 residues. Germline CDR1 is GTSNPN and CDR2 is SVGIG (reference sequence). The data were obtained in a study of blood T cell repertoires in COVID-19. Study background: COVID-19 samples, acute and convalescent, were from the United States, Italy and Spain. From T cells, B-cell-depleted T cells, or PBMCs came the material, which was cDNA or gDNA.

The method was immunoSEQ multiplex PCR; TCRdb's version includes in-frame clones alone and lacks a portion of them. Among 200,000 to 250,000 clones listed, 75% to 85% were seen once. Participant age was roughly 18 to 90 years, and participants resided in roughly 24 US areas. V gene TRBV30 combines with J gene TRBJ1-1, with D perhaps TRBD1 (5 bases). This receptor was identified in a man aged 35-49 years who had recovered from COVID-19. Sequencing used PBMCs or T cells enriched from blood (not recorded which). The CDR3 DNA reads TGTACCTACGGGGGGAGAGCCACTGAAGCTTTCTTT. It codes for CTYGGRATEAFF.